What follows are 20 T cell receptor beta chains derived from one specimen sequenced in a study of OX40 agonist ivuxolimab in advanced cancers. The repertoire was sequenced with immunoSEQ multiplex PCR; TCRdb's copy has only in-frame clones and lacks some. The data contain around 58,000 clones, around 88% of them seen just once; the ten biggest clones take up about 1.4%. This specimen consisted of CD4+ or CD8+ T cells sorted from blood, obtained in a trial of the OX40 agonist ivuxolimab. The receptors were gathered from an adult with an advanced solid tumor such as melanoma, head and neck, liver or kidney cancer.

The J gene is TRBJ2-7, the V gene TRBV19; the D is unclear. The CDR3 is made up of 11 amino acids. Germline assignment: CDR1 LNHDA and CDR2 SQIVND (reference sequence). V was clipped by 6 bases and J by 6 bases, with 9 bases between them. The CDR3 DNA sequence: TGTGCCAGTAGAAACCGGTTCGAGCAGTACTTC. This codes for CASRNRFEQYF.

The chain couples TRBV6-1 to TRBJ1-4; D possibly corresponds to TRBD1 (5 bases). V was trimmed by 7 bases and J by 7 bases, leaving 16 bases between them. There are 14 residues in the CDR3. Germline V gene sequence: CDR1 MNHNS, CDR2 SASEGT. The CDR3 sequence: CASTRGGVGEKLFF. In DNA, the CDR3 is TGTGCCAGCACCCGGGGAGGGGTTGGTGAAAAACTGTTTTTT.

The genes are TRBV6-6 and TRBJ2-5; 7 bases are a match to TRBD2. V was clipped by 2 bases and J by 5 bases; unmatched bases: 5. Germline assignment: CDR1 MNHNY and CDR2 SVGAGI (reference sequence). The CDR3 is 14 residues long. The chain's CDR3 is CASSYGLAEETQYF. The CDR3 DNA follows: TGTGCCAGCAGTTACGGGCTAGCGGAGGAGACCCAGTACTTC.

The rearrangement links TRBV6-5 to TRBJ1-1; D gene uncertain. Trimming cost V 4 bases and J 1 base, with 7 bases left between them. Germline CDR1 reads MNHEY; CDR2 reads SVGAGI. This CDR3 has 13 amino acids. The CDR3 DNA reads as TGTGCCAGCAGTTGGGCTCCGAACACTGAAGCTTTCTTT. Translating gives CASSWAPNTEAFF.

The rearrangement links TRBV23-1 to TRBJ1-2; D perhaps matches TRBD1 (6 bases). TRBV23-1 qualifies as an ORF whose function is uncertain. Trimming took off 5 bases at V and 2 bases at J, with 12 bases between the two ends. The CDR3 runs 14 residues. CDR3 sequence reads: CASSTRTANYGYTF. The CDR3 nucleotides are TGCGCCAGCAGTACGCGGACAGCCAACTATGGCTACACCTTC.

The V gene is TRBV28, the J gene TRBJ1-5; unclear D gene. The V gene's germline CDR1 is MDHEN and CDR2 SYDVKM. V lost 8 bases, J lost 5 bases, and 10 bases lay in between. The CDR3 has 12 residues. This chain's CDR3 is CASGLIHQPQHF. CDR3 bases: TGTGCCAGCGGACTGATACATCAGCCCCAGCATTTT.

This chain links TRBV21-1 with TRBJ1-5. TRBV21-1 is recorded as a pseudogene. The CDR3 extends over 17 amino acids. The CDR3 region has the DNA TGTGCCAGCAGCAGAAGGCGGGGGCCCTTCGGCAATCAGCCCCAGCATTTT. Its protein product is CASSRRRGPFGNQPQHF.

The chain uses TRBV5-4 and TRBJ1-1; D ambiguous. The V end was cut by 1 base, the J end by 1 base, with 5 bases between. The CDR3 is 13 amino acids. Germline assignment: CDR1 SGHNT and CDR2 YYREEE (reference sequence). CDR3 residues: CASSLNRNTEAFF. In DNA, the CDR3 is TGTGCCAGCAGCTTGAACAGGAACACTGAAGCTTTCTTT.

V gene TRBV2 combines with J gene TRBJ1-1; D perhaps matches TRBD1 (6 bases). In germline, CDR1 is SNHLY, CDR2 FYNNEI. Trimming took off 8 bases at V and 2 bases at J, with 15 bases between the two ends. The CDR3 extends over 14 amino acids. CDR3: CASRQGTFNTEAFF. DNA of the CDR3: TGTGCCAGCCGGCAGGGGACCTTTAACACTGAAGCTTTCTTT.

The chain recombines TRBV5-5 with TRBJ2-3; no reliable D call. The CDR3 extends over 14 amino acids. CDR1 and CDR2 (germline): SGHKS, YYEKEE (reference sequence). Trimming removed 4 bases at V and 2 bases at J, with 11 bases between. This CDR3 is CASSPRTVTDTQYF. Written as DNA, the CDR3 is TGTGCCAGCAGCCCTCGAACCGTCACAGATACGCAGTATTTT.

This sequence joins TRBV28 and TRBJ1-5; D is unresolved. The CDR3 covers 14 residues. Germline V gene sequence: CDR1 MDHEN, CDR2 SYDVKM. V lost 7 bases to trimming and J lost 1 base, with 11 bases between them. CDR3 coding DNA: TGTGCCAGCACGGGCGGAAGCAGCAATCAGCCCCAGCATTTT. This translates into CASTGGSSNQPQHF.

This chain connects TRBV19 to TRBJ1-1, with a weak D call TRBD1 (5 bases). The CDR3 is 13 residues long. The germline gives CDR1 LNHDA, CDR2 SQIVND (reference sequence). V shed 3 bases and J shed 5 bases, with 10 bases lying between them. CDR3 sequence: CASSIGGNTEAFF. CDR3 DNA sequence: TGTGCCAGTAGTATTGGGGGGAATACTGAAGCTTTCTTT.

This clone was seen just once. This sequence joins TRBV18 and TRBJ1-1; D is ambiguous. Looked up from germline, CDR1 is KGHSH and CDR2 is LQKENI. Trimming stripped 3 bases from V and 6 bases from J, with 8 bases between. The CDR3 has 12 residues. This chain's CDR3 is CASSPTHSEAFF. The DNA for the CDR3 is TGTGCCAGCTCACCGACACATTCTGAAGCTTTCTTT.

The chain joins TRBV30 to TRBJ1-3; unclear D gene. The CDR3 has 13 amino acids. Trimming pared 1 base from V and 2 bases from J, leaving 6 bases between. Germline V gene data show CDR1 as GTSNPN and CDR2 as SVGIG (reference sequence). CDR3 coding DNA: TGTGCCTGGAGTGAAGGCCCTGGAAACACCATATATTTT. Protein sequence: CAWSEGPGNTIYF.

The CDR3: CASSLVFDRGKDTEAFF. The DNA for the CDR3 is TGTGCCAGCAGCTTGGTATTTGACAGGGGGAAGGACACTGAAGCTTTCTTT. The chain is built from TRBV5-8 and TRBJ1-1; 9 nucleotides align to TRBD1. Trimming removed 0 bases from V and 3 bases from J; junction bases left unmatched: 9. The CDR3 covers 17 residues. Germline V gives CDR1 SGHTS, CDR2 YDEGEE.

This clone was observed a single time. This chain's CDR3 is CASSLAGYQETQYF. DNA of the CDR3: TGTGCCAGCAGCTTGGCAGGCTACCAAGAGACCCAGTACTTC. The rearrangement uses TRBV5-4 and TRBJ2-5; the D is unclear. The CDR3 runs 14 residues. CDR1 and CDR2 from the germline V gene are SGHNT and YYREEE (reference sequence). Trimming cost V 0 bases and J 0 bases, with 6 bases left between them.

Regarding this clone: The junction shows a germline mismatch at one end, possibly a read error. The V call is TRBV25-1, the J call TRBJ2-7; D tentatively reads TRBD1 or TRBD2 (5 bases each). Looked up from germline, CDR1 is MGHDK and CDR2 is SYGVNS. The CDR3 has 12 residues. The CDR3 nucleotides are TGTGCCAGCAGTTATACCGGGACCCCTCTGAACTTC. Encoded protein: CASSYTGTPLNF.

V and J are TRBV6-1 and TRBJ1-3; D may be TRBD1 (6 bases). CDR3 length: 14 residues. V lost 6 bases to trimming and J lost 6 bases, with 15 bases between them. In germline, CDR1 is MNHNS, CDR2 SASEGT. CDR3 in amino acids: CASRPDRRVNTIYF. The CDR3 nucleotides read TGTGCCAGCAGACCCGACAGGAGGGTAAACACCATATATTTT.

V gene TRBV9 combines with J gene TRBJ1-1, with D maybe TRBD1 (6 bases). The germline gives CDR1 SGDLS, CDR2 YYNGEE. The CDR3 loop spans 14 amino acids. The V end was cut by 3 bases, the J end by 5 bases, with 14 bases between. The CDR3 reads CASSGYRAGTEAFF. The CDR3 nucleotides are TGTGCCAGCAGCGGTTACAGGGCGGGGACTGAAGCTTTCTTT. The full variable domain, rest sourced from reference TRBV9 and TRBJ1-1, is DSGVTQTPKHLITATGQRVTLRCSPRSGDLSVYWYQQSLDQGLQFLIQYYNGEERAKGNILERFSAQQFPDLHSELNLSSLELGDSALYFCASSGYRAGTEAFFGQGTRLTVV.

This clone was seen just once. This sequence joins TRBV6-5 and TRBJ1-3, with D perhaps matching TRBD1 (5 bases). V was pared by 10 bases and J by 3 bases, with 19 bases between. This CDR3 spans 15 amino acids. CDR1 and CDR2 from the germline V gene are MNHEY and SVGAGI. The CDR3 here is CATWGWQGSGNTIYF. CDR3 sequence (DNA): TGTGCCACCTGGGGGTGGCAGGGAAGTGGAAACACCATATATTTT.